This TCR beta chain is drawn from a study of TIL therapy for anti-PD-1-resistant metastatic lung cancer. In the study overall: Tumor harvest preceded PD-1/PD-L1 blockade, followed by nivolumab treatment. Findings and caveats of the study: Infused TIL clonotypes partially replaced the baseline blood repertoire, then decayed over months.

The CDR3 runs to 17 residues. Notes on this clone: Its antigen remains unidentified.

Sequencing used immunoSEQ v3. Libraries were sequenced to 1.5 million to 2 million read pairs (survey) or 5-6 million (deep). Clones were read by immunoSEQ multiplex PCR, and TCRdb kept only the in-frame ones, dropping some. The profile shows about 32,000 clones, 74% of them singletons. Time point meaning: pre-treatment sample, taken before nivolumab and TIL therapy. Specimen: blood, collected at baseline. The rearrangement uses TRBV1 and TRBJ2-7; TRBD1 is the table's D call and was not checked against the DNA. TRBV1 is a documented pseudogene. The receptor's source is a woman between 30 and 80 years old with non-small cell lung cancer. CDR3 loop: CTSSHDASTGISYEQYF. DNA of the CDR3: TGCACCAGCAGCCATGACGCCTCGACAGGGATCTCCTACGAGCAGTACTTC.